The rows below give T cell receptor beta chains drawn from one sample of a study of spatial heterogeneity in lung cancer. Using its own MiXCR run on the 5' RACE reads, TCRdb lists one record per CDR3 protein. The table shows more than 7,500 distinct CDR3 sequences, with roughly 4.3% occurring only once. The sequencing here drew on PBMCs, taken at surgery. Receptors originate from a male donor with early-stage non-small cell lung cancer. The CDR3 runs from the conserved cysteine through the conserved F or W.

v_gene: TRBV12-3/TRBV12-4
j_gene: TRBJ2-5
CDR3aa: CASSLAAGGLGETQYF

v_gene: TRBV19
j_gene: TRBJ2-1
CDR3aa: CASSQEYSYNEQFF

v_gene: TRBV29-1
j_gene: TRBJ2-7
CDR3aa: CSVEVDTSYEQYF

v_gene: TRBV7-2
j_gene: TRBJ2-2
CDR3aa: CASSPQGNTGELFF

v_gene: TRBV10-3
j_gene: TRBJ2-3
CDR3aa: CAISGTTSGSDTQYF

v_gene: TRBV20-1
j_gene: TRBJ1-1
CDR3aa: CSARTWDTEAFF

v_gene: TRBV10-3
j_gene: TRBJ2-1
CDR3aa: CAISGGLAGDNEQFF

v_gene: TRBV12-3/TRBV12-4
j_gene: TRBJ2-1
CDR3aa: CASSSSGGYNEQFF

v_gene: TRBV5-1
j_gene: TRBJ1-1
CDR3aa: CASSLEPGITEAFF

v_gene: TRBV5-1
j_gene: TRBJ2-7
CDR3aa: CASSLVTDSYEQYF

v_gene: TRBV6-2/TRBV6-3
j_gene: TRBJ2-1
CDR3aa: CASSYRDSYNEQFF

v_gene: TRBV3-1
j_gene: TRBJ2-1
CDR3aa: CASSQGTGPRNEQFF

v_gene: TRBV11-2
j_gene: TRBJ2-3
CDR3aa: CASSPGSRDTQYF